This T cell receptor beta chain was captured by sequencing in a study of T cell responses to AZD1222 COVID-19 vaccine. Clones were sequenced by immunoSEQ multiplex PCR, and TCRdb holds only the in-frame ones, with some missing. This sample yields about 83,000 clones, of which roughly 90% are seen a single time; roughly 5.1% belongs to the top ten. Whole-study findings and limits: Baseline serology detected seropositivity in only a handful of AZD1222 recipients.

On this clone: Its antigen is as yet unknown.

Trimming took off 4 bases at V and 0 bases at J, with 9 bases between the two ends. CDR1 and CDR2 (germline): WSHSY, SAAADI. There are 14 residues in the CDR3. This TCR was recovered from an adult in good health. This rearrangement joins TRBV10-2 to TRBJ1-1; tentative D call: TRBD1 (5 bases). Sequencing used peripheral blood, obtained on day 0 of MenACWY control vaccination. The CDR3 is CASSVDTVNTEAFF. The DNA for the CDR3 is TGCGCCAGCAGTGTGGACACCGTGAACACTGAAGCTTTCTTT.